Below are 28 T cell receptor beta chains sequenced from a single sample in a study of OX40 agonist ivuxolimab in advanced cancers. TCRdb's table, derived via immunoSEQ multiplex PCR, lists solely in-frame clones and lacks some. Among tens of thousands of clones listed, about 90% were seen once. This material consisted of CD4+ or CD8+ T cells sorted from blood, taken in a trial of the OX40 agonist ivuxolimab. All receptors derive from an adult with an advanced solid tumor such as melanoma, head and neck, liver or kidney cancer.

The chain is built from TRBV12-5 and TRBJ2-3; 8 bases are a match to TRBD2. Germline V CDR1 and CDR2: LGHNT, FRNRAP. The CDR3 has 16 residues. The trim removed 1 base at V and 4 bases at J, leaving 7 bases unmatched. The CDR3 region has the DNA TGTGCTAGTGGTTTGGGTAGCGGGACGTTGCCAGATACGCAGTATTTT. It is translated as CASGLGSGTLPDTQYF. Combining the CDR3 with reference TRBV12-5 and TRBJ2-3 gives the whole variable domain DARVTQTPRHKVTEMGQEVTMRCQPILGHNTVFWYRQTMMQGLELLAYFRNRAPLDDSGMPKDRFSAEMPDATLATLKIQPSEPRDSAVYFCASGLGSGTLPDTQYFGPGTRLTVL.

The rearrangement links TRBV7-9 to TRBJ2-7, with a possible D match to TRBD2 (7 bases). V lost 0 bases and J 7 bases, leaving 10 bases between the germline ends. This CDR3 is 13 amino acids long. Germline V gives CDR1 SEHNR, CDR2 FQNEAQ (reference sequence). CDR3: CASSLASGTEQYF. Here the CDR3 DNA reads TGTGCCAGCAGCTTAGCGAGCGGGACAGAGCAGTACTTC.

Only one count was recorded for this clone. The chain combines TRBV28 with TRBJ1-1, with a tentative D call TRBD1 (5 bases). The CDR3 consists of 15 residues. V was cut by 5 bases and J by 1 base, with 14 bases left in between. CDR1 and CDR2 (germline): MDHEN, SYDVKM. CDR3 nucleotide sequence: TGTGCCAGCAGTGGGGCATGGGGGAAGAACACTGAAGCTTTCTTT. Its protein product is CASSGAWGKNTEAFF. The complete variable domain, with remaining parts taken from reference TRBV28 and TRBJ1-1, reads DVKVTQSSRYLVKRTGEKVFLECVQDMDHENMFWYRQDPGLGLRLIYFSYDVKMKEKGDIPEGYSVSREKKERFSLILESASTNQTSMYLCASSGAWGKNTEAFFGQGTRLTVV.

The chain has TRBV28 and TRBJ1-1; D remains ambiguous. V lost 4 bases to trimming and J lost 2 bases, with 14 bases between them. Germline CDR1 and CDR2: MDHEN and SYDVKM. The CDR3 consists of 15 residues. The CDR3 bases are TGTGCCAGCAGTTCCCTCCAGCCGGGCAACACTGAAGCTTTCTTT. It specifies CASSSLQPGNTEAFF. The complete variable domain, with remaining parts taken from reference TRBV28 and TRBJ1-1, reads DVKVTQSSRYLVKRTGEKVFLECVQDMDHENMFWYRQDPGLGLRLIYFSYDVKMKEKGDIPEGYSVSREKKERFSLILESASTNQTSMYLCASSSLQPGNTEAFFGQGTRLTVV.

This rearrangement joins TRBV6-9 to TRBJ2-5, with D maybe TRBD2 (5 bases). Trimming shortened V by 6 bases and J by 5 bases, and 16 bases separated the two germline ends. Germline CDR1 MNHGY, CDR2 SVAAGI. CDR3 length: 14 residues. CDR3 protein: CASRASRGRETQYF. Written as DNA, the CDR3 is TGTGCCAGCAGAGCGTCTCGGGGAAGGGAGACCCAGTACTTC.

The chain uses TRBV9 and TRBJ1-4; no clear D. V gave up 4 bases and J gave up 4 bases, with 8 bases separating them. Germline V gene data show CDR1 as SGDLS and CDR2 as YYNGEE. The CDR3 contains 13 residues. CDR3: CASSSGVNEKLFF. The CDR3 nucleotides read TGTGCCAGCAGCTCCGGAGTTAATGAAAAACTGTTTTTT.

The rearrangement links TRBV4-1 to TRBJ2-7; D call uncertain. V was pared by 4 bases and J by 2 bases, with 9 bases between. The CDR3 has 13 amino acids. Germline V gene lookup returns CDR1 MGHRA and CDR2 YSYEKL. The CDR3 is CASSRGRTYEQYF. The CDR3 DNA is TGCGCCAGCAGCCGGGGTCGAACCTACGAGCAGTACTTC.

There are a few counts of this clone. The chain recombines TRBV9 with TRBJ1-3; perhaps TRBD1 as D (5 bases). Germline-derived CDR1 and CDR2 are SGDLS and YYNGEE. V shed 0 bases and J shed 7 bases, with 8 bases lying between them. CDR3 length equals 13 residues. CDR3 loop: CASSVVEGNTIYF. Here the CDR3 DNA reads TGTGCCAGCAGCGTAGTTGAGGGGAACACCATATATTTT.

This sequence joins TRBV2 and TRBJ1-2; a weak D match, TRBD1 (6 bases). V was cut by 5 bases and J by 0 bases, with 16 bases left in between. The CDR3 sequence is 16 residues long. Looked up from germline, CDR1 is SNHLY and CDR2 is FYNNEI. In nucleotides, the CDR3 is TGTGCCAGCAGTTTTCCGCCGGGGGGCGCTAACTATGGCTACACCTTC. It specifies CASSFPPGGANYGYTF.

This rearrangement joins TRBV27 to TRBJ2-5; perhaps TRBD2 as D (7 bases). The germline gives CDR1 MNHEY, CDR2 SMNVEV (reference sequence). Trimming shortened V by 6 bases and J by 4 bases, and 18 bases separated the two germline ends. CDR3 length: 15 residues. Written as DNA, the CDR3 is TGTGCCAGCAGCCTGGGGCCGGCGGGGGCAGAGACCCAGTACTTC. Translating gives CASSLGPAGAETQYF.

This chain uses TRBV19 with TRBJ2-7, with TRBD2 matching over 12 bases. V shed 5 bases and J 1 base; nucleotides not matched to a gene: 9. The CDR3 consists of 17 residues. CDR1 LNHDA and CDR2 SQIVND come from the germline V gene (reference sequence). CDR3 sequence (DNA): TGTGCCAGTAGTCTTTCCCGGACTAGCGGGGCATCCTACGAGCAGTACTTC. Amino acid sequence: CASSLSRTSGASYEQYF.

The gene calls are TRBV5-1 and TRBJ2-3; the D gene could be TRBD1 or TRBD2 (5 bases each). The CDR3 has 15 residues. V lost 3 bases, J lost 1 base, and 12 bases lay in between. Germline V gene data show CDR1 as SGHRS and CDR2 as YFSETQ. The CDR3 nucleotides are TGCGCCAGCAGCTCCTCGGGACGGGGCACAGATACGCAGTATTTT. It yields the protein CASSSSGRGTDTQYF.

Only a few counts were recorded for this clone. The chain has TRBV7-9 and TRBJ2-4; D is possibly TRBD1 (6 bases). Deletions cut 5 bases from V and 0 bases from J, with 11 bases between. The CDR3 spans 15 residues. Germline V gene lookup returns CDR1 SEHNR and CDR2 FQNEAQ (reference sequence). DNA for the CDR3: TGTGCCAGCAGCCCTACAGGGCTAGCCAAAAACATTCAGTACTTC. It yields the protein CASSPTGLAKNIQYF.

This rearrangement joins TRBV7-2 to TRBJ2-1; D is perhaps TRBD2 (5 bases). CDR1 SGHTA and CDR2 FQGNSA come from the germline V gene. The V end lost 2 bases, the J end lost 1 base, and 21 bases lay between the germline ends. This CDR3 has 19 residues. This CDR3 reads CASSLYGPGSVWSYNEQFF. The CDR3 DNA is TGTGCCAGCAGCTTATACGGTCCGGGATCGGTTTGGTCCTACAATGAGCAGTTCTTC.

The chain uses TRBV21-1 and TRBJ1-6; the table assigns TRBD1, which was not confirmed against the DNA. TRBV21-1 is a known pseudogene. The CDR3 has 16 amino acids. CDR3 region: CASRDRDPLWDSPLHF. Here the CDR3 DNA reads TGTGCCAGCAGGGACAGGGATCCTTTGTGGGATTCACCCCTCCACTTT.

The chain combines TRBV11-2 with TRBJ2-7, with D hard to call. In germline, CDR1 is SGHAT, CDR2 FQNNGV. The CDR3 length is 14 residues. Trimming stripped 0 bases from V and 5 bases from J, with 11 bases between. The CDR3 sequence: CASSLEGRLNEQYF. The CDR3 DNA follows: TGTGCCAGCAGCTTAGAGGGAAGACTCAACGAGCAGTACTTC.

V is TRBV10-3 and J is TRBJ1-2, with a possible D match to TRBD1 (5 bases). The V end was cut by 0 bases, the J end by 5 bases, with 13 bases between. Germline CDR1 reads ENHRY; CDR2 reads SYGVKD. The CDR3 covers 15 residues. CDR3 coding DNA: TGTGCCATCAGTGAGTCGCAGACAGCACAATATGGCTACACCTTC. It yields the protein CAISESQTAQYGYTF.

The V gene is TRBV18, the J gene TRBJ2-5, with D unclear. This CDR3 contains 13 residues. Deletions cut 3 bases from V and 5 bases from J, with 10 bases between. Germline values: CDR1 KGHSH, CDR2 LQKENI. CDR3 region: CASSPSPKETQYF. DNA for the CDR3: TGTGCCAGCTCACCTAGTCCCAAGGAGACCCAGTACTTC.

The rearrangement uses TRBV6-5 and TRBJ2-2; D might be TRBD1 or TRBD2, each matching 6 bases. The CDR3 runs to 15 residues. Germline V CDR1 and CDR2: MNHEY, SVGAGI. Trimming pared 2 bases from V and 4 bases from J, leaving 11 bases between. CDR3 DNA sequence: TGTGCCAGCAGTTACGGAGGGGGAGGCACCGGGGAGCTGTTTTTT. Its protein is CASSYGGGGTGELFF.

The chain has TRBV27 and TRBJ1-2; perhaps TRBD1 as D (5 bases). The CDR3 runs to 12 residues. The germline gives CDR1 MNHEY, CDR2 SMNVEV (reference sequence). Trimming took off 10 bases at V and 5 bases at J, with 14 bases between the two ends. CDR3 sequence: CATYGDDYGYTF. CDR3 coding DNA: TGTGCCACCTACGGGGACGATTATGGCTACACCTTC.

This CDR3 reads CASSLEGQGRAEAFF. CDR3 sequence (DNA): TGTGCCAGCAGCTTAGAGGGACAGGGGAGGGCTGAAGCTTTCTTT. The J gene is TRBJ1-1, the V gene TRBV7-6; 10 nucleotides line up with TRBD1. The CDR3 is made up of 15 amino acids. V lost 1 base and J lost 6; bases outside the gene matches: 5. Looked up from germline, CDR1 is SGHVS and CDR2 is FNYEAQ.

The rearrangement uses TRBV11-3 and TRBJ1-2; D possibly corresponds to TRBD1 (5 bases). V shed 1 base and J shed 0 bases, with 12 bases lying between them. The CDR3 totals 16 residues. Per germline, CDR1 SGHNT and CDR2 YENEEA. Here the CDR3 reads CASSLGSGISNYGYTF. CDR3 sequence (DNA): TGTGCCAGCAGCTTAGGATCAGGGATTTCTAACTATGGCTACACCTTC.

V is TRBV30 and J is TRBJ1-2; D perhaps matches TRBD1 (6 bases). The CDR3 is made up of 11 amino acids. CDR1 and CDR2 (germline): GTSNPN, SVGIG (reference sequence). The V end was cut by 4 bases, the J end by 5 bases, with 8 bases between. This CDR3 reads CAWKGGYGYTF. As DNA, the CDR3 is TGTGCCTGGAAGGGGGGGTATGGCTACACCTTC.

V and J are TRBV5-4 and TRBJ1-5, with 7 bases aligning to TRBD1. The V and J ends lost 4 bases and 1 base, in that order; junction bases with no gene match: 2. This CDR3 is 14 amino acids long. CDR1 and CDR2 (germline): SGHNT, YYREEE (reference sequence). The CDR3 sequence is CASSRQGSNQPQHF. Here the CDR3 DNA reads TGTGCCAGCAGCCGACAGGGAAGCAATCAGCCCCAGCATTTT.

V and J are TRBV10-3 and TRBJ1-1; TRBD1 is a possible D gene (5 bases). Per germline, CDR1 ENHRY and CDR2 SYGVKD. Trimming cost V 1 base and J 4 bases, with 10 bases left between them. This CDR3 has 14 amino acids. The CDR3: CAISEFRVGTEAFF. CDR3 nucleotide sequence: TGTGCCATCAGTGAGTTCAGGGTGGGCACTGAAGCTTTCTTT.

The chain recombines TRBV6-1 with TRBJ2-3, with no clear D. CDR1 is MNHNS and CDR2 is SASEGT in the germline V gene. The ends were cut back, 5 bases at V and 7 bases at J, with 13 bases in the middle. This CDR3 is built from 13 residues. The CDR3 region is CASSLPGWNTQYF. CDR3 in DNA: TGTGCCAGCAGTTTGCCCGGTTGGAATACGCAGTATTTT.

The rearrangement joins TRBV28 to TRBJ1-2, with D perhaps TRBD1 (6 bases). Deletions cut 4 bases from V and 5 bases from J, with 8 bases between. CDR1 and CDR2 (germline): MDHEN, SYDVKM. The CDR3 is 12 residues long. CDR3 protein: CASSSRGYGYTF. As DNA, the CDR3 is TGTGCCAGCAGTTCAAGGGGGTATGGCTACACCTTC.

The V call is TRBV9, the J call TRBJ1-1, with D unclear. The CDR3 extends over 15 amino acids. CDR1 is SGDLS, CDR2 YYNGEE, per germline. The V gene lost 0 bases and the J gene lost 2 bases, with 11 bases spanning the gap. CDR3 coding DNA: TGTGCCAGCAGCGTAGGCGTAAGGCGTAACACTGAAGCTTTCTTT. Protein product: CASSVGVRRNTEAFF. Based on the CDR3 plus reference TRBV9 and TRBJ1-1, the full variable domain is DSGVTQTPKHLITATGQRVTLRCSPRSGDLSVYWYQQSLDQGLQFLIQYYNGEERAKGNILERFSAQQFPDLHSELNLSSLELGDSALYFCASSVGVRRNTEAFFGQGTRLTVV.